These 2 T cell receptor beta chains share one sample of origin, sequenced in a study of CD8+ T cells in alopecia areata. Treatment indicated: oral pan-JAK inhibitor, 5-10 mg twice daily. RNA, once extracted, was reverse transcribed into cDNA for use as the sequencing template. Only in-frame clones appear in the TCRdb table, and some are missing; sequencing was by immunoSEQ multiplex PCR. The sample contains 130,000 to 150,000 clones, roughly four fifths of which appear only once. This material consisted of CD8+ T cells sorted from blood, taken at week 4, from a patient treated with tofacitinib. The receptors shown here come from a human donor with alopecia areata.

The chain is built from TRBV7-9 and TRBJ2-5; TRBD2 agrees at 7 bases. Germline lookup yields CDR1 SEHNR and CDR2 FQNEAQ (reference sequence). V lost 7 bases to trimming and J lost 0 bases; unmatched junction nucleotides: 8. The CDR3 has 15 amino acids. The CDR3 sequence: CASNRAAGDQETQYF. CDR3 nucleotides: TGTGCCAGCAACCGGGCGGCGGGAGACCAAGAGACCCAGTACTTC.

The J gene is TRBJ2-3, the V gene TRBV9; D perhaps matches TRBD2 (6 bases). V was cut by 5 bases and J by 3 bases, with 13 bases left in between. Germline V CDR1 and CDR2: SGDLS, YYNGEE. This CDR3 has 14 residues. The CDR3 bases are TGTGCCAGCAGTGCTAGCGTTAATACAGATACGCAGTATTTT. Its protein is CASSASVNTDTQYF.